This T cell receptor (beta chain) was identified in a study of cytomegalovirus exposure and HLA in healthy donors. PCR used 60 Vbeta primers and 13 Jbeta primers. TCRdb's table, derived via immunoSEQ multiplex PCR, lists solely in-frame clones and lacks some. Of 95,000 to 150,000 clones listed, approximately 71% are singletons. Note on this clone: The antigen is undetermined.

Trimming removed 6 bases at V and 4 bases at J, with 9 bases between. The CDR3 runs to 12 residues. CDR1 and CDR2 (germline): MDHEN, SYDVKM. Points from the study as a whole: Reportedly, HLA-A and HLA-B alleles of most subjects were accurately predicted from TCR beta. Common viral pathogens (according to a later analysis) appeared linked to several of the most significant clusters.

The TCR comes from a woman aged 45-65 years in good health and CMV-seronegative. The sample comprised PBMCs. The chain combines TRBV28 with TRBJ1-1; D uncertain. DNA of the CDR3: TGTGCCAGCAGCCGAGATAGCACTGAAGCTTTCTTT. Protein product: CASSRDSTEAFF.